This T cell receptor (beta chain) is from a study of blood T cell repertoires in COVID-19 (dated by TCRdb to the early 2020s). In the study overall: The collaborator samples originated in the United States, Italy and Spain and spanned the acute and convalescent phases of COVID-19. The repertoires were released in a freely available public database intended as a resource for research on the immune response to SARS-CoV-2. The material from the prospective study consisted of cDNA or gDNA derived from T cells, B-cell-depleted T cells, or PBMCs. The samples were drawn from the first 160 participants of the ongoing ImmuneRACE study and from 950 to 1,500 subjects provided by 6 global collaborators. Where HLA class I and class II types were available, the types were taken from metadata supplied by the sample provider, not from assay-based typing. Subjects who had been exposed to COVID-19, were actively infected with it, or had recovered from it provided the deeply sampled blood TCRbeta repertoires that made up the dataset. A de-identified subject ID, COVID-19 status, age in years and sex were almost always included in the sample metadata.

TCRbeta CDR3 regions were amplified from genomic DNA by means of the immunoSEQ Assay, a bias-controlled multiplex PCR. Under the source paper's analysis protocol: Within the assay, amplification of reference gene primers was used to estimate how many nucleated cells each sample contained. To quantify the absolute abundance of each unique TCRbeta CDR3 rearrangement, sequence reads were collapsed and filtered. For each sample, productive Simpson clonality was calculated by taking the square root of Simpson's diversity index across productive rearrangements. Held by TCRdb, this immuneACCESS table contains in-frame sequences only and omits some clones. Under half of the omission traces to an unresolved V gene where checked; the cause of the rest is unknown. Clonal size and the V and J genes are those of that table, whereas D and trimming came from the DNA. The sample data list over 150,000 clones, and about 85% of these were observed just once. Approximately 0.6% of the sample rests with the top ten.

Overall study results and their limits: The quantity of clinical and demographic metadata differed by source and by participant and was supplied without curation.

For this clone: Which antigen it targets is not known. Base qualities are not at hand, and no much larger clone is one base apart.

One collaborating source in Seattle enrolled patients during active infection and followed them longitudinally through the course of disease. Whole blood was collected in K2EDTA tubes by collaborating institutions according to the institutions' own protocols. For TCRbeta analysis, collaborator samples were shipped as frozen whole blood, as isolated PBMCs, or as DNA extracted from either sample type. Sequenced: peripheral blood. The receptor's source is a man between 60 and 70 years old with COVID-19, enrolled during active disease.

The DNA sequence follows: TGTGCCAGCAGAAAAGACAGGAACTTTTACAATGAGCAGTTCTTC. Its translation is CASRKDRNFYNEQFF. The chain is encoded by TRBV5-4 joined to TRBJ2-1; D gene: possibly TRBD1, on 6 matching bases. V and J are truncated by 5 bases and 4 bases respectively, leaving an intervening sequence of 16 bases. The CDR3 starts with the cysteine, ends with the phenylalanine, and has 15 residues. The sequence is cut down to CDR3 DNA, 45 bases in frame from base 1. CDR1 and CDR2, looked up from the germline V gene (reference sequence), are SGHNT and YYREEE.